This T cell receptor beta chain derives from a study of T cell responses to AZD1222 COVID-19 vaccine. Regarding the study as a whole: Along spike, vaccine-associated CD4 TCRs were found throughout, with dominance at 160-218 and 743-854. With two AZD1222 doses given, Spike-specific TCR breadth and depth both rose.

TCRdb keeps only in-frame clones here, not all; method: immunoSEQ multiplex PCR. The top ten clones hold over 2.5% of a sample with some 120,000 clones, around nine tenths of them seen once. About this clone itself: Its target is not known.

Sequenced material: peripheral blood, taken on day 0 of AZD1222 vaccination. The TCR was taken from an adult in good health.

CDR3 loop: CASSLRGDDTEAFF. The CDR3, as DNA: TGCGCCAGCAGCTTGAGAGGGGATGACACTGAAGCTTTCTTT. The chain joins TRBV5-1 to TRBJ1-1; D is perhaps TRBD1 (5 bases). The germline V gene encodes CDR1 SGHRS and CDR2 YFSETQ. Trimming stripped 1 base from V and 3 bases from J, with 10 bases between. The CDR3 length is 14 residues.